This TCR beta chain was sequenced for a study of blood T cells in healthy people across ages. This clonotype was detected ten times or more. Its antigen is unidentified. For the second PCR, which ran for roughly 6 to 12 cycles, a sample-barcoded 5' primer and a J-beta primer mix were used. TCRdb fed the 5' RACE reads into MiXCR, producing one record per CDR3 protein. The sample contains 1.8 million or so distinct CDR3 sequences, roughly two fifths of which appear only once. The study, taken as a whole, reports: It was held that the diversity estimates obtained from one million T cells were underestimates. Age brought a roughly linear fall in TCR beta diversity measured per million T cells. A strong correlation was seen between TCR beta diversity and naive T cell percentage.

Germline lookup yields CDR1 SGHAT and CDR2 FQNNGV. With 0 bases removed from V and 2 bases from J, the gap between germline ends came to 11 bases. This CDR3 comprises 16 residues. This TCR was sampled from a human donor in good health. The sample taken for sequencing was blood. The chain uses TRBV11-2 and TRBJ1-5; D may be TRBD1 (5 bases). The CDR3 spells CASSLDTGGGNQPQHF. The CDR3 nucleotides are TGTGCCAGCAGCTTAGATACAGGAGGGGGCAATCAGCCCCAGCATTTT.